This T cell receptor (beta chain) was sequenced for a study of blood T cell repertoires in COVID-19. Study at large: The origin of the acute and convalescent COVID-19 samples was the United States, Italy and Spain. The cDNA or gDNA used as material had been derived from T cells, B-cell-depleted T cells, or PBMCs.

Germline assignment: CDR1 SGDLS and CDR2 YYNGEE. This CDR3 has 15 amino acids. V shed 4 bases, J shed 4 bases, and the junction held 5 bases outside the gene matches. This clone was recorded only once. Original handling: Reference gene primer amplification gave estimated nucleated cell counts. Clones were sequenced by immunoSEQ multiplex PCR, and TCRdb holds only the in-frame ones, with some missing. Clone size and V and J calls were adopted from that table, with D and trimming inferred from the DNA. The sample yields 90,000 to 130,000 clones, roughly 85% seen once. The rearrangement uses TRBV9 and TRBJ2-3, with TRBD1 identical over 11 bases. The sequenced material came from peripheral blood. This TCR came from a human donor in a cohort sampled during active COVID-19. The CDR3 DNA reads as TGTGCCAGCAGCCGGACAGGGGGCCTCTCAGATACGCAGTATTTT. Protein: CASSRTGGLSDTQYF. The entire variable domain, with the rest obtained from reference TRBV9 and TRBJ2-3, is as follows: DSGVTQTPKHLITATGQRVTLRCSPRSGDLSVYWYQQSLDQGLQFLIQYYNGEERAKGNILERFSAQQFPDLHSELNLSSLELGDSALYFCASSRTGGLSDTQYFGPGTRLTVL.